Presented here are 5 T cell receptor beta chains from one specimen sequenced in a study of blood T cell repertoires in COVID-19. Here immunoSEQ multiplex PCR was the method, and the copy in TCRdb shows in-frame clones only, minus some. The data contain fewer than 15,000 clones, about 80% of them singletons. Sequenced input: peripheral blood. These receptors originate from an elderly woman with acute or convalescent COVID-19.

CDR3 DNA: TGTGCCACCAGTGATCCGACTAGCGGGGGGGTTGAGCAGTTCTTC. It encodes CATSDPTSGGVEQFF. The chain combines TRBV24-1 with TRBJ2-1, with 14 bases matching TRBD2. Per germline, CDR1 KGHDR and CDR2 SFDVKD. V lost 3 bases to trimming and J lost 9 bases; unmatched junction nucleotides: 3. CDR3 size: 15 residues.

V gene TRBV7-9 combines with J gene TRBJ2-4; possible D gene TRBD1, 5 bases. The germline CDR1 and CDR2 sequences are SEHNR and FQNEAQ (reference sequence). CDR3 length: 13 amino acids. Trimming pared 6 bases from V and 7 bases from J, leaving 13 bases between. This chain's CDR3 is CASSWQGRNIQYF. Here the CDR3 DNA reads TGTGCCAGCAGTTGGCAGGGTCGGAACATTCAGTACTTC.

The gene calls are TRBV7-8 and TRBJ2-7, with D maybe TRBD2 (5 bases). CDR1 is SGHVS, CDR2 FQNEAQ, per germline. Trimming removed 1 base at V and 3 bases at J, with 13 bases between. This CDR3 has 15 amino acids. The CDR3 DNA reads as TGTGCCAGCAGCTTAGAGCGGTCACGAGGCTACGAGCAGTACTTC. Its protein is CASSLERSRGYEQYF.

A single count supports this clone. The J gene is TRBJ2-5, the V gene TRBV2; TRBD2 agrees at 9 bases. The junction had 9 bases not matched to a gene; V was cut back by 7 bases and J by 3 bases. Germline loops: CDR1 SNHLY, CDR2 FYNNEI. The CDR3 has 15 residues. The CDR3 region has the DNA TGTGCCAGCAAGAAAGGGTCTAGCGGGGAAGAGACCCAGTACTTC. The encoded protein is CASKKGSSGEETQYF. Full variable domain (missing parts from reference TRBV2 and TRBJ2-5): EPEVTQTPSHQVTQMGQEVILRCVPISNHLYFYWYRQILGQKVEFLVSFYNNEISEKSEIFDDQFSVERPDGSNFTLKIRSTKLEDSAMYFCASKKGSSGEETQYFGPGTRLLVL.

This rearrangement joins TRBV5-1 to TRBJ2-5; the D gene is possibly TRBD1 (5 bases). The germline V gene has CDR1 SGHRS and CDR2 YFSETQ. The CDR3 has 16 residues. The V gene lost 0 bases and the J gene lost 7 bases, with 19 bases spanning the gap. The CDR3 loop is CASSLEQVLVSGTQYF. The DNA of the CDR3 is TGCGCCAGCAGCTTGGAACAGGTTTTGGTTTCAGGGACCCAGTACTTC.